This is a list of T cell receptor beta chains from one sample in a study of cytomegalovirus exposure and HLA in healthy donors. Sequencing used immunoSEQ multiplex PCR; TCRdb keeps in-frame clones, though not all of them. The sample holds some 150,000 clones, roughly 88% seen once. The sample comprised PBMCs. The source is a woman aged 18-29 years in good health and CMV-seronegative. Each CDR3 is given with its conserved first and last residue. D genes are given only for firm matches. Where a row states a size, it is once, few, many or the class of an expanded clone; other rows omit it.

NA | TRBJ2-1 | TRBD2 | TRBV6-5 | TGTGCCAGCAGGACACTAGCGGGGGGCCTTAATGAGCAGTTCTTC | CASRTLAGGLNEQFF
NA | TRBJ1-1 | NA | TRBV6-6 | TGTGCCAGCACTACCGGGGAGGCCACTGAAGCTTTCTTT | CASTTGEATEAFF
NA | TRBJ1-1 | TRBD1 | TRBV5-1 | TGCGCCAGCAGCTTGGGCAATACCGGGGACAGTAAAGCTTTCTTT | CASSLGNTGDSKAFF
NA | TRBJ2-1 | TRBD2 | TRBV28 | TGTGCCAGCAGATCGACGGGACTAGGGGTGTTCTTC | CASRSTGLGVFF
NA | TRBJ1-1 | NA | TRBV19 | TGTGCCAGTAGTATTGACAGCCTAAACACTGAAGCTTTCTTT | CASSIDSLNTEAFF
once | TRBJ2-3 | TRBD1 | TRBV6-4 | TGTGCCAGCAGGAAGGGGACAGAATCAGATACGCAGTATTTT | CASRKGTESDTQYF
NA | TRBJ2-1 | TRBD1 | TRBV15 | TGTGCCACCAGCAGAGATCGACAGGGATTAGGTTCCTACAATGAGCAGTTCTTC | CATSRDRQGLGSYNEQFF
NA | TRBJ1-1 | NA | TRBV20-1 | TGCAGTCCCGGGTTCACTGAAGCTTTCTTT | CSPGFTEAFF
NA | TRBJ2-3 | TRBD2 | TRBV6-5 | TGTGCCAGCACGAAAGCGGGGCTAGATACGCAGTATTTT | CASTKAGLDTQYF
few | TRBJ2-5 | NA | TRBV5-8 | TGTGCCAGCAGCTCTGGACATAACCAAGAGACCCAGTACTTC | CASSSGHNQETQYF
NA | TRBJ2-2 | NA | TRBV6-6 | TGTGCCAGCAGTTACTCGACTCCCAGGGTCGGGGAGCTGTTTTTT | CASSYSTPRVGELFF
NA | TRBJ1-1 | NA | TRBV5-5 | TGTGCCAGCAGCTTAGGGACACTAAGGAACACTGAAGCTTTCTTT | CASSLGTLRNTEAFF
NA | TRBJ1-2 | NA | TRBV5-8 | TGTGCCAGCAGCTTGGGGACTCCCTTCGGAAACTATGGCTACACCTTC | CASSLGTPFGNYGYTF
NA | TRBJ1-1 | NA | TRBV5-1 | TGCGCCACCTCCCTTTGGGGGGGACCGAACACTGAAGCTTTCTTT | CATSLWGGPNTEAFF
NA | TRBJ2-7 | NA | TRBV6-1 | TGTGCCAGCAGTGAAGCTCCACAGGTGTACGAGCAGTACTTC | CASSEAPQVYEQYF
NA | TRBJ2-4 | NA | TRBV28 | TGTGCCAGCAGTCCCCCTCGACAGAATCTTTTACCAAACATTCAGTACTTC | CASSPPRQNLLPNIQYF
NA | TRBJ2-6 | NA | TRBV19 | TGTGCCAGTAGTAGGCCAGGTGGAACTGGGGCCAACGTCCTGACTTTC | CASSRPGGTGANVLTF
few | TRBJ2-7 | NA | TRBV18 | TGTGCCAGCTCACCACTCAGTGCGGGGCCCTCCTACGAGCAGTACTTC | CASSPLSAGPSYEQYF
NA | TRBJ2-7 | TRBD2 | TRBV27 | TGTGCCAGCAGCCCTAGCGGGGGGCACTTCTCCTATGAGCAGTACTTC | CASSPSGGHFSYEQYF
once | TRBJ2-3 | NA | TRBV7-9 | TGTTCCAGCACCCTGGGGGCCGGGGAGACTAGCACAGATACGCAGTATTTT | CSSTLGAGETSTDTQYF
NA | TRBJ1-5 | NA | TRBV4-1 | TGCGCCAGCAGCCAATGGGGGGAGGGTCAGCCCCAGCATTTT | CASSQWGEGQPQHF
NA | TRBJ2-3 | TRBD1 | TRBV7-9 | TGTGCCAGCAGCCCGAATACAGGGGGCACAGATACGCAGTATTTT | CASSPNTGGTDTQYF
NA | TRBJ1-4 | NA | TRBV11-2 | TGTGCCAGCAGCCTTAAACGGGGAAATGAAAAACTGTTTTTT | CASSLKRGNEKLFF
NA | TRBJ1-1 | NA | TRBV18 | TGTGCCAGCTCACCACGTCCGTCCCCCCCCGGGACTGAAGCTTTCTTT | CASSPRPSPPGTEAFF
NA | TRBJ1-1 | NA | TRBV9 | TGTGCCAGCAGCGTAGGGGGGGGAATGAACACTGAAGCTTTCTTT | CASSVGGGMNTEAFF
NA | TRBJ2-5 | TRBD1 | TRBV28 | TGTGCCAGCACCTACGGGACAGCTCAAGAGGCCCAGTACTTC | CASTYGTAQEAQYF
NA | TRBJ2-3 | NA | TRBV5-4 | TGTGCCAGCAGCCAGACGGGACATAGCACAGATACGCAGTATTTT | CASSQTGHSTDTQYF
NA | TRBJ2-5 | TRBD1 | TRBV7-9 | TGTGCCAGCCGAGGCAGGGGGCCGGGAGAGACCCAGTACTTC | CASRGRGPGETQYF
NA | TRBJ2-3 | NA | TRBV5-1 | TGCGCCAGCAGCTTTGACAGGAGCACAGATACGCAGTATTTT | CASSFDRSTDTQYF
NA | TRBJ1-2 | TRBD1 | TRBV6-5 | TGTGCCAGCAGTGGCCCAGGGGGCGACTATGGCTACACCTTC | CASSGPGGDYGYTF
NA | TRBJ1-4 | TRBD1 | TRBV19 | TGTGCCAGTTCAGGACAGGGAAATGAAAAACTGTTTTTT | CASSGQGNEKLFF
NA | TRBJ2-5 | NA | TRBV2 | TGTGCCAGCAGGAAGGGGGTCCAAGAGACCCAGTACTTC | CASRKGVQETQYF
NA | TRBJ1-5 | NA | TRBV18 | TGTGCCAGCTCACCTACAGGGAATAGCAATCAGCCCCAGCATTTT | CASSPTGNSNQPQHF
NA | TRBJ1-5 | NA | TRBV6-1 | TGTGCCAGCAGTGAAACAGGGCGGCAGCCCCAGCATTTT | CASSETGRQPQHF
NA | TRBJ1-1 | NA | TRBV28 | TGTACGACGCTGAGGGTCCTAACGAGAACTGAAGCTTTCTTT | CTTLRVLTRTEAFF